The clone carrying this TCR beta chain was seen repeatedly, ten times or more. Antigen unknown. These data originate in a study of T cell repertoires in cytomegalovirus infection. Study as a whole: Evidence of both CMV infection and a matching HLA type came from public TCR beta signatures. Study findings and constraints: Cumulative frequency (of public TCR beta family members) identified carriers of CMV plus the relevant HLA. The response measured ex vivo was dominated by TCR beta clonotypes (HLA-C-restricted and CMV-specific).

Each CDR3 protein is one row after TCRdb ran MiXCR on the reads. This table holds about 240,000 distinct CDR3 sequences, 12% found once. Germline V gene data show CDR1 as SGHTA and CDR2 as FQGTGA. V gave up 5 bases and J gave up 4 bases; unmatched junction bases: 8. The CDR3 runs to 17 residues. The genes are TRBV7-3 and TRBJ2-3, with 14 bases aligning to TRBD2. The clonotype comes from a human donor in good health (CMV status not recorded). Some clones in this sample may be carry-over from other donors' samples. Sequencing was performed on PBMCs. Here the CDR3 DNA reads TGTGCCAGCAGCCGAGGGGTGACTAGCGGGGGGGCAGATACGCAGTATTTT. Protein sequence: CASSRGVTSGGADTQYF.